The 8 T cell receptor beta chains presented below share a single source sample, sequenced in a study of a mutant IDH1 vaccine in newly diagnosed glioma. Here immunoSEQ multiplex PCR was the method, and the copy in TCRdb shows in-frame clones only, minus some. The sample carries roughly 120,000 clones, 85% to 90% recorded once. Indicated time point: week 11, during vaccination. Doses of 300 ug of mutant IDH1 20-mer peptide were given with topical imiquimod. These receptors are not linked to any known antigen. The source was PBMCs, collected from a glioma patient whose treatment included an IDH1 peptide vaccine. The receptors shown here come from a woman in her forties or fifties with glioma.

The CDR3 DNA is TGCGCCAGCAGCTTGGTGGCGGGGGATGAAAAACTGTTTTTT. Translated: CASSLVAGDEKLFF. This chain links TRBV5-1 with TRBJ1-4, with D possibly TRBD1 on 5 matching bases. CDR1 is SGHRS and CDR2 is YFSETQ in the germline V gene. Trimming shortened V by 0 bases and J by 6 bases, and 9 bases separated the two germline ends. The CDR3 is 14 amino acids.

About this clone itself: An end of the junction differs from the germline gene, which may be a read error. The chain links TRBV7-3 to TRBJ2-2, with D unresolved. Germline assignment: CDR1 SGHTA and CDR2 FQGTGA. The CDR3 is made up of 15 amino acids. CDR3 residues: CAGSFADANTGELFF. The CDR3 nucleotides are TGTGCCGGCAGCTTCGCAGACGCGAACACCGGGGAGCTGTTTTTT.

The rearrangement joins TRBV6-1 to TRBJ2-5; D is possibly TRBD1 or TRBD2 (5 bases each). V lost 0 bases and J 9 bases, leaving 11 bases between the germline ends. CDR1 is MNHNS, CDR2 SASEGT, per germline. This CDR3 has 13 amino acids. CDR3 sequence: CASSEALREPQYF. For the CDR3, the DNA is TGTGCCAGCAGTGAAGCGCTCAGGGAGCCCCAGTACTTC.

V is TRBV28 and J is TRBJ1-2, with D perhaps TRBD1 (6 bases). Germline V lookup: CDR1 MDHEN, CDR2 SYDVKM. Trimming removed 7 bases at V and 5 bases at J, with 17 bases between. This CDR3 has 14 amino acids. The CDR3 spells CASTPGQSFYGYTF. Here the CDR3 DNA reads TGTGCCAGCACCCCCGGACAGTCTTTTTATGGCTACACCTTC.

This sequence joins TRBV11-2 and TRBJ1-2; TRBD1 matches at 11 bases. The CDR3 runs 16 residues. The ends lost 3 bases at V and 7 bases at J; junction bases unmatched: 10. CDR1 is SGHAT, CDR2 FQNNGV, per germline. The CDR3 loop reads CASSFLGSGTGGGYTF. CDR3 sequence (DNA): TGTGCCAGCAGCTTTCTGGGCTCCGGGACAGGGGGTGGCTACACCTTC.

V gene TRBV19 combines with J gene TRBJ2-5; tentative D call: TRBD2 (6 bases). CDR1 is LNHDA and CDR2 is SQIVND in the germline V gene (reference sequence). V dropped 5 bases and J dropped 4 bases, with 11 bases sitting between them. The CDR3 length is 13 residues. The CDR3 region is CASSRQGGETQYF. The CDR3 DNA follows: TGTGCCAGTAGTCGTCAGGGAGGAGAGACCCAGTACTTC. The variable domain in full, completed from reference TRBV19 and TRBJ2-5, reads DGGITQSPKYLFRKEGQNVTLSCEQNLNHDAMYWYRQDPGQGLRLIYYSQIVNDFQKGDIAEGYSVSREKKESFPLTVTSAQKNPTAFYLCASSRQGGETQYFGPGTRLLVL.

This clone came up a few times. This sequence joins TRBV7-9 and TRBJ2-5; D is possibly TRBD1 (5 bases). The CDR3 runs 13 residues. The germline gives CDR1 SEHNR, CDR2 FQNEAQ (reference sequence). Trimming took off 5 bases at V and 4 bases at J, with 11 bases between the two ends. The CDR3 region has the DNA TGTGCCAGCAGCCCAGGGTTCGGAGAGACCCAGTACTTC. It encodes CASSPGFGETQYF.

The rearrangement links TRBV9 to TRBJ2-7; 8 bases map to TRBD2. The ends lost 0 bases at V and 9 bases at J; junction bases unmatched: 5. Germline lookup yields CDR1 SGDLS and CDR2 YYNGEE. The CDR3 length is 13 residues. Written as DNA, the CDR3 is TGTGCCAGCAGCGTAGAGGACGGGAGGGTGCAGTACTTC. This sequence encodes CASSVEDGRVQYF. Full variable domain (remainder filled in from reference TRBV9 and TRBJ2-7): DSGVTQTPKHLITATGQRVTLRCSPRSGDLSVYWYQQSLDQGLQFLIQYYNGEERAKGNILERFSAQQFPDLHSELNLSSLELGDSALYFCASSVEDGRVQYFGPGTRLTVT.